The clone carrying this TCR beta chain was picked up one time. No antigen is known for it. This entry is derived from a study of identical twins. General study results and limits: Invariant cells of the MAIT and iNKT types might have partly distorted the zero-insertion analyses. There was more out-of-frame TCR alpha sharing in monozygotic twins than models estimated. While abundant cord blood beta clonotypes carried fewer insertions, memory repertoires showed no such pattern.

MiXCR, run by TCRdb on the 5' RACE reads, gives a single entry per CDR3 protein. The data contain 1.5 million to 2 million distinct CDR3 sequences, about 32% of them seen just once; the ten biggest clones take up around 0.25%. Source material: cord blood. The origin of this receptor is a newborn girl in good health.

CDR3 DNA: TGCAGTGCTAGAATCCTAGCGGATATCAAAGAGACCCAGTACTTC. Its translation: CSARILADIKETQYF. The J gene is TRBJ2-5, the V gene TRBV20-1; 7 bases line up with TRBD2. J gave up 3 bases and V 2 bases, and 9 bases lay outside the gene matches. The CDR3 length is 15 residues. The germline CDR1 and CDR2 sequences are DFQATT and SNEGSKA (reference sequence).